This TCR beta chain was obtained from a study of T cells in Graves' hyperthyroidism and ophthalmopathy. Only a few counts were recorded for this clonotype. Its antigen is still unknown. Study results and limitations: A model of 13 V-J features distinguished ophthalmopathy from stable hyperthyroidism.

Hyperthyroidism, newly diagnosed and lasting under 2 months, affected patients aged 18 to 65. Based on clinical symptoms, serum thyroxine and TRAb, thyroid ultrasound and orbital computed tomography, diagnoses were reached. The blood specimen was taken at initial hyperthyroidism diagnosis, before any ophthalmopathy symptoms. The CDR3 regions of TCR beta were amplified from RNA transcripts. In the first-round RT-PCR of the TCR CDR3, the HTBI primer set was used. MiXCR was run by TCRdb on the multiplex PCR reads, yielding one entry per CDR3 protein. The table has 250,000 or so distinct CDR3 sequences, approximately 14% seen once; the top ten hold over 25%. V gave up 6 bases and J gave up 5 bases, with 11 bases separating them. Per the germline V gene, CDR1 is SGHKS and CDR2 is YYEKEE (reference sequence). The CDR3 consists of 12 residues.

The chain is built from TRBV5-5 and TRBJ2-5; unclear D gene. The TCR originated in a woman aged 45-60 years with Graves' hyperthyroidism that later progressed to Graves' ophthalmopathy. The sample consisted of blood. The CDR3 spells CASNHLPETQYF. CDR3 sequence (DNA): TGTGCCAGCAACCACCTCCCGGAGACCCAGTACTTC.